A single sample gave rise to the 8 T cell receptor beta chains below, sequenced in a study of early T cells in non-severe SARS-CoV-2 infection. TCRdb redid the calling of the 5' RACE reads with MiXCR, one entry per CDR3 protein. The sample carries roughly 65,000 distinct CDR3 sequences, 12% recorded once. The sequencing sample was made of whole blood. These receptors came from an adult who was a healthcare worker with PCR-confirmed SARS-CoV-2 infection or an uninfected control (not recorded which).

This clonotype was recorded at least ten times. V and J are TRBV6-1 and TRBJ1-5; D is uncertain. The CDR3 extends over 16 amino acids. V was shortened by 5 bases and J by 7 bases, with 21 bases between the two germline ends. Germline CDR1 reads MNHNS; CDR2 reads SASEGT. This chain's CDR3 is CASSHSVGLQVQPQHF. The CDR3 DNA follows: TGTGCCAGCAGTCACTCGGTCGGCCTACAAGTCCAGCCCCAGCATTTT.

This clonotype was counted at least ten times. The rearrangement links TRBV5-1 to TRBJ2-3, with TRBD1 matching 9 bases. The CDR3 has 16 amino acids. The junction had 9 bases not matched to a gene; V was cut back by 3 bases and J by 4 bases. Germline V gene lookup returns CDR1 SGHRS and CDR2 YFSETQ. The CDR3 here is CASSSLNRGRADTQYF. The CDR3 DNA reads as TGCGCCAGCAGCTCCCTTAACAGGGGGCGCGCAGATACGCAGTATTTT.

This clonotype was picked up a small number of times. This chain joins TRBV6-5 and TRBJ1-2, with 7 bases matching TRBD1. CDR1 and CDR2 (germline): MNHEY, SVGAGI. Germline trimming cut 5 bases from V and 8 bases from J; bases unmatched to any gene: 5. CDR3 length: 12 amino acids. Written as DNA, the CDR3 is TGTGCCAGCAGTAACAGGGGAGGGGGCTACACCTTC. Translated: CASSNRGGGYTF.

The genes are TRBV9 and TRBJ1-1; TRBD1 matches at 8 bases. CDR1 is SGDLS and CDR2 is YYNGEE in the germline V gene. Trimming cost V 4 bases and J 1 base; bases outside gene matches: 6. The CDR3 totals 15 residues. The CDR3 is CASSWGTGGNTEAFF. The CDR3 DNA follows: TGTGCCAGCAGCTGGGGGACAGGAGGGAACACTGAAGCTTTCTTT.

This clonotype was observed at least ten times. V gene TRBV2 combines with J gene TRBJ2-4; 8 bases are shared with TRBD1. Trimming at V came to 1 base and at J to 3 bases, leaving 8 bases not matched to a gene. The CDR3 is 17 amino acids. Germline V gives CDR1 SNHLY, CDR2 FYNNEI. The CDR3 spells CASSEGRGRMDKNIQYF. For the CDR3, the DNA is TGTGCCAGCAGTGAAGGCAGGGGGCGAATGGACAAAAACATTCAGTACTTC.

DNA of the CDR3: TGCAGTGCTAGACGGACGAACACTGAAGCTTTCTTT. Protein: CSARRTNTEAFF. This chain joins TRBV20-1 and TRBJ1-1; D is unresolved. V was pared by 2 bases and J by 1 base, with 5 bases between. The CDR3 is made up of 12 amino acids. Germline V gene sequence: CDR1 DFQATT, CDR2 SNEGSKA (reference sequence).

The rearrangement links TRBV14 to TRBJ2-7; possible D gene TRBD1, 6 bases. CDR1 SGHDN and CDR2 FVKESK come from the germline V gene. CDR3 length: 13 residues. Trimming removed 2 bases from V and 9 bases from J, with 14 bases in between. Here the CDR3 reads CASSQQLQGAQYF. The CDR3 DNA sequence: TGTGCCAGCAGCCAACAACTACAGGGCGCGCAGTACTTC.

This clonotype appeared many times. DNA for the CDR3: TGTGCCAGCAGGGGACAGGGTCACACCGGGGAGCTGTTTTTT. Translated, it gives CASRGQGHTGELFF. The chain links TRBV6-2 or TRBV6-3 to TRBJ2-2, with 9 bases aligning to TRBD1. Germline values: CDR1 MNHEY, CDR2 SVGEGT. The junction had 2 bases not matched to a gene; V was cut back by 6 bases and J by 3 bases. CDR3 length equals 14 residues.